The 31 T cell receptor beta chains reported below all come from one sample, sequenced in a study of OX40 agonist ivuxolimab in advanced cancers. Only in-frame clones appear in the TCRdb table, and some are missing; sequencing was by immunoSEQ multiplex PCR. The sample yields tens of thousands of clones, around 94% seen once. The specimen was CD4+ or CD8+ T cells sorted from blood, collected in a trial of the OX40 agonist ivuxolimab. The receptors were gathered from an adult with an advanced solid tumor such as melanoma, head and neck, liver or kidney cancer.

Notes on this clone: The same CDR3 is also encoded by other DNA sequences in this sample. The V call is TRBV7-9, the J call TRBJ1-4, with 11 bases matching TRBD1. J was trimmed by 1 base and V by 4 bases; bases with no gene match: 2. Germline assignment: CDR1 SEHNR and CDR2 FQNEAQ (reference sequence). This CDR3 region has 16 residues. As DNA, the CDR3 is TGTGCCAGCAGCTCGGGACAGGGGGGAACTAATGAAAAACTGTTTTTT. Protein sequence: CASSSGQGGTNEKLFF.

The gene calls are TRBV5-4 and TRBJ2-7; D call uncertain. V lost 0 bases and J 2 bases, leaving 3 bases between the germline ends. Germline assignment: CDR1 SGHNT and CDR2 YYREEE (reference sequence). The CDR3 extends over 12 amino acids. CDR3 amino acids: CASSLGTYEQYF. The CDR3, as DNA: TGTGCCAGCAGCTTGGGGACCTACGAGCAGTACTTC.

This sequence joins TRBV10-3 and TRBJ2-1; tentatively, D is TRBD2 (5 bases). The CDR3 has 13 amino acids. Germline loops: CDR1 ENHRY, CDR2 SYGVKD. Trimming stripped 3 bases from V and 14 bases from J, with 17 bases between. CDR3 amino acids: CAISESISVREFF. Here the CDR3 DNA reads TGTGCCATCAGTGAATCCATTAGCGTAAGGGAGTTCTTC.

The chain couples TRBV2 to TRBJ1-2, with D possibly TRBD1 on 5 matching bases. CDR1 and CDR2 (germline): SNHLY, FYNNEI. V lost 6 bases and J 5 bases, leaving 16 bases between the germline ends. The CDR3 runs to 14 residues. This CDR3 is CASSSRGFAYGYTF. As DNA, the CDR3 is TGTGCCAGCAGCTCTCGGGGCTTCGCGTATGGCTACACCTTC.

The chain combines TRBV4-1 with TRBJ2-7; no definite D call. The CDR3 has 15 amino acids. The V end was cut by 1 base, the J end by 1 base, with 11 bases between. Germline-derived CDR1 and CDR2 are MGHRA and YSYEKL. CDR3 in amino acids: CASSQVRQLSYEQYF. The CDR3 DNA is TGCGCCAGCAGCCAAGTTCGGCAACTATCCTACGAGCAGTACTTC.

The V gene is TRBV9, the J gene TRBJ2-3; 9 bases are shared with TRBD2. Germline trimming cut 0 bases from V and 2 bases from J; bases unmatched to any gene: 4. The V gene's germline CDR1 is SGDLS and CDR2 YYNGEE. This CDR3 has 16 amino acids. In DNA, the CDR3 is TGTGCCAGCAGCGTAGGCAGGACTAGCGTCACAGATACGCAGTATTTT. This codes for CASSVGRTSVTDTQYF. Drawing the rest from reference TRBV9 and TRBJ2-3, the complete variable domain is DSGVTQTPKHLITATGQRVTLRCSPRSGDLSVYWYQQSLDQGLQFLIQYYNGEERAKGNILERFSAQQFPDLHSELNLSSLELGDSALYFCASSVGRTSVTDTQYFGPGTRLTVL.

This rearrangement joins TRBV27 to TRBJ1-2; 7 positions match TRBD1. This CDR3 contains 14 residues. V dropped 1 base and J dropped 8; count of bases not matched to a gene: 7. CDR1 is MNHEY and CDR2 is SMNVEV in the germline V gene (reference sequence). DNA for the CDR3: TGTGCCAGCAGTTTATGGGAGGGGGCGAGGGGCTACACCTTC. The encoded protein is CASSLWEGARGYTF.

The chain carries TRBV27 and TRBJ1-2; 7 bases agree with TRBD1. After removal of 5 bases from V and 2 bases from J, the junction contained 8 bases not matched to a gene. This CDR3 has 15 residues. The germline gives CDR1 MNHEY, CDR2 SMNVEV (reference sequence). The CDR3 coding sequence is TGTGCCAGCAGTGTAGGAGCGGGACAGAACTATGGCTACACCTTC. This gives the protein CASSVGAGQNYGYTF.

The V call is TRBV27, the J call TRBJ2-3; D ambiguous. Looked up from germline, CDR1 is MNHEY and CDR2 is SMNVEV (reference sequence). Trimming left V 5 bases short and J 5 bases short, with 11 bases between. CDR3 length: 13 amino acids. Here the CDR3 reads CASSLQTLDTQYF. The CDR3 DNA follows: TGTGCCAGCAGTCTCCAGACCTTAGATACGCAGTATTTT.

The V and J genes are TRBV19 and TRBJ2-1; 8 positions match TRBD1. Trimming cost V 4 bases and J 1 base; bases outside gene matches: 12. Germline CDR1 reads LNHDA; CDR2 reads SQIVND (reference sequence). CDR3 length: 18 amino acids. This CDR3 is CASSRPRGPAGSYNEQFF. As DNA, the CDR3 is TGTGCCAGTAGTAGGCCCAGGGGGCCCGCTGGGTCCTACAATGAGCAGTTCTTC.

In DNA form, the CDR3 reads TGTGCCAGCAGTGAAGACTCGGGGGCCAACGTCCTGACTTTC. Residues: CASSEDSGANVLTF. The rearrangement uses TRBV25-1 and TRBJ2-6; unclear D gene. CDR3 length equals 14 residues. CDR1 MGHDK and CDR2 SYGVNS come from the germline V gene. The V gene lost 2 bases and the J gene lost 4 bases, with 6 bases spanning the gap.

The chain uses TRBV27 and TRBJ2-7, with 12 bases fitting TRBD2. This CDR3 comprises 14 residues. The V gene's germline CDR1 is MNHEY and CDR2 SMNVEV (reference sequence). V dropped 6 bases and J dropped 2; count of bases not matched to a gene: 2. The CDR3 here is CASRLAGGTYEQYF. The CDR3 coding sequence is TGTGCCAGCAGACTAGCGGGAGGTACCTACGAGCAGTACTTC.

A note on this clone: The sample has other DNA sequences that encode this CDR3 too. This chain connects TRBV28 to TRBJ2-7; 10 nucleotides align to TRBD2. This CDR3 has 14 residues. Germline-derived CDR1 and CDR2 are MDHEN and SYDVKM. The J segment lost 2 bases and the V segment lost 2 bases, leaving 0 bases of the junction unmatched. CDR3 DNA: TGTGCCAGCAGTTTACTAGCGGGGGCCTACGAGCAGTACTTC. This translates into CASSLLAGAYEQYF. The full variable domain, with the rest looked up from reference TRBV28 and TRBJ2-7, is DVKVTQSSRYLVKRTGEKVFLECVQDMDHENMFWYRQDPGLGLRLIYFSYDVKMKEKGDIPEGYSVSREKKERFSLILESASTNQTSMYLCASSLLAGAYEQYFGPGTRLTVT.

This sequence joins TRBV27 and TRBJ2-7; D is unresolved. This CDR3 has 14 residues. In germline, CDR1 is MNHEY, CDR2 SMNVEV (reference sequence). V was trimmed by 6 bases and J by 4 bases, leaving 16 bases between them. The CDR3 coding sequence is TGTGCCAGCAGCCGACTTTCATTCGGGTACGAGCAGTACTTC. Amino acids: CASSRLSFGYEQYF.

The chain employs TRBV28 and TRBJ1-1, with 7 bases fitting TRBD1. The CDR3 runs to 14 residues. V was pared by 6 bases and J by 0 bases, with 4 bases of the junction left unmatched. The germline V gene encodes CDR1 MDHEN and CDR2 SYDVKM. CDR3 DNA sequence: TGTGCCAGCAGACGAGACAGGGTGAACACTGAAGCTTTCTTT. Translation gives CASRRDRVNTEAFF.

V is TRBV15 and J is TRBJ2-1, with D perhaps TRBD1 (6 bases). Looked up from germline, CDR1 is LNHNV and CDR2 is YYDKDF (reference sequence). V dropped 4 bases and J dropped 5 bases, with 9 bases sitting between them. The CDR3 has 13 residues. CDR3 sequence: CATSMDRHNEQFF. The DNA for the CDR3 is TGTGCCACCAGCATGGACAGACACAATGAGCAGTTCTTC. Drawing the rest from reference TRBV15 and TRBJ2-1, the complete variable domain is DAMVIQNPRYQVTQFGKPVTLSCSQTLNHNVMYWYQQKSSQAPKLLFHYYDKDFNNEADTPDNFQSRRPNTSFCFLDIRSPGLGDTAMYLCATSMDRHNEQFFGPGTRLTVL.

The chain carries TRBV29-1 and TRBJ2-5; tentatively, D is TRBD2 (5 bases). The end of the DNA aligns better with TRBJ2-7, so the J call may be wrong. There are 11 residues in the CDR3. The germline gives CDR1 SQVTM, CDR2 ANQGSEA. CDR3 nucleotide sequence: TGCAGCGTTGACGAGGGCTACGAGCAGTACTTC. Amino acids: CSVDEGYEQYF.

CDR3 coding DNA: TGTGCCAGCAGCACGGAGGGGGCGAGTGGAGATACGCAGTATTTT. This codes for CASSTEGASGDTQYF. V gene TRBV7-9 combines with J gene TRBJ2-3; maybe TRBD1 (7 bases). CDR1 is SEHNR, CDR2 FQNEAQ, per germline (reference sequence). The CDR3 loop spans 15 amino acids. The V end lost 5 bases, the J end lost 5 bases, and 17 bases lay between the germline ends.

This clone appeared a single time. This chain links TRBV7-9 with TRBJ1-5, with TRBD1 identical over 9 bases. CDR3 size: 14 residues. The ends lost 4 bases at V and 4 bases at J; junction bases unmatched: 2. Germline CDR1 is SEHNR and CDR2 is FQNEAQ (reference sequence). The CDR3, as DNA: TGTGCCAGCAGCTCCGGGACAGGGAATCAGCCCCAGCATTTT. Encoded protein: CASSSGTGNQPQHF.

The chain recombines TRBV11-2 with TRBJ2-1; 11 bases match TRBD2. From germline, CDR1 is SGHAT and CDR2 FQNNGV. This CDR3 is 16 amino acids long. V was clipped by 1 base and J by 7 bases; unmatched bases: 6. This CDR3 is CASSLGYSGRANEQFF. CDR3 nucleotides: TGTGCCAGCAGCTTAGGATATAGCGGGAGGGCAAATGAGCAGTTCTTC.

This chain joins TRBV4-3 and TRBJ2-3; no firm D call. V lost 3 bases and J lost 0, with 13 bases in between. The CDR3 sequence is 16 residues long. Germline loops: CDR1 LGHNA, CDR2 YSLEER. The CDR3 protein is CASSHRRLDSTDTQYF. In DNA, the CDR3 is TGCGCCAGCAGCCACCGAAGGCTGGACAGCACAGATACGCAGTATTTT.

The CDR3 region has the DNA TGCGCCAGCAGCCCCGAGGGCAGGGGACCCTATGGCTACACCTTC. Its protein is CASSPEGRGPYGYTF. The V call is TRBV4-1, the J call TRBJ1-2, with TRBD1 as a possible D gene (6 bases). Trimming took 4 bases from V and 4 from J, leaving 16 bases between them. The CDR3 spans 15 residues. Germline-derived CDR1 and CDR2 are MGHRA and YSYEKL.

J is TRBJ2-1 and V is TRBV27, with a possible D match to TRBD2 (5 bases). CDR1 and CDR2 (germline): MNHEY, SMNVEV (reference sequence). V was cut by 3 bases and J by 7 bases, with 16 bases left in between. This CDR3 is 15 amino acids long. The CDR3, as DNA: TGTGCCAGCAGTTTGCTCGGGGAGATTTGGAATGAGCAGTTCTTC. It specifies CASSLLGEIWNEQFF.

The V gene is TRBV5-6, the J gene TRBJ1-3; no clear D gene. V shed 0 bases and J shed 4 bases, with 8 bases lying between them. Looked up from germline, CDR1 is SGHDT and CDR2 is YYEEEE. The CDR3 covers 14 residues. The CDR3 spells CASSLVGSGNTIYF. The DNA for the CDR3 is TGTGCCAGCAGCTTGGTGGGCTCCGGAAACACCATATATTTT.

The V call is TRBV27, the J call TRBJ2-3; D ambiguous. This CDR3 comprises 16 residues. The V end was cut by 6 bases, the J end by 4 bases, with 20 bases between. Germline V gene sequence: CDR1 MNHEY, CDR2 SMNVEV (reference sequence). This CDR3 reads CASRITVDPSADTQYF. Here the CDR3 DNA reads TGTGCCAGCAGAATAACAGTGGACCCCTCGGCAGATACGCAGTATTTT.

V usage is TRBV19 and J usage is TRBJ1-2; D not resolved. V lost 9 bases and J 1 base, leaving 18 bases between the germline ends. Per the germline V gene, CDR1 is LNHDA and CDR2 is SQIVND (reference sequence). CDR3 size: 15 residues. CDR3 sequence: CASGGAETFNYGYTF. In DNA, the CDR3 is TGTGCCAGCGGTGGAGCAGAAACCTTTAACTATGGCTACACCTTC.

The chain recombines TRBV11-2 with TRBJ2-7; 11 positions match TRBD2. CDR3 length: 15 residues. Trimming at V came to 5 bases and at J to 2 bases, leaving 5 bases not matched to a gene. The germline CDR1 and CDR2 sequences are SGHAT and FQNNGV. The CDR3 DNA reads TGTGCCAGCAGCCAAACTAGCGGGGGAACCTACGAGCAGTACTTC. Its protein is CASSQTSGGTYEQYF. Filled out from reference TRBV11-2 and TRBJ2-7, the complete variable domain reads EAGVAQSPRYKIIEKRQSVAFWCNPISGHATLYWYQQILGQGPKLLIQFQNNGVVDDSQLPKDRFSAERLKGVDSTLKIQPAKLEDSAVYLCASSQTSGGTYEQYFGPGTRLTVT.

J is TRBJ1-1 and V is TRBV4-1; weak D call: TRBD1 (5 bases). V lost 2 bases, J lost 0 bases, and 10 bases lay in between. Germline V gene sequence: CDR1 MGHRA, CDR2 YSYEKL. CDR3 size: 15 residues. The CDR3 sequence: CASSQLQGVNTEAFF. CDR3 bases: TGCGCCAGCAGCCAACTCCAAGGGGTGAACACTGAAGCTTTCTTT.

Notes on this clone: It is unclear where the CDR3 begins or ends on the DNA, so no DNA is shown, and the CDR3 is as TCRdb lists it. The genes are TRBV7-9 and TRBJ1-2. Germline V gene data show CDR1 as SEHNR and CDR2 as FQNEAQ (reference sequence). Including both end residues, the CDR3 is 17 amino acids long. The CDR3 here is CASSFGSGEGGGYGYTF.

This chain links TRBV4-2 with TRBJ2-1, with a possible D match to TRBD2 (5 bases). CDR3 length equals 15 residues. Looked up from germline, CDR1 is LGHNA and CDR2 is YNFKEQ. V was shortened by 0 bases and J by 6 bases, with 12 bases between the two germline ends. This chain's CDR3 is CASSQESGNPNEQFF. The CDR3 region has the DNA TGTGCCAGCAGCCAAGAGTCCGGGAACCCCAATGAGCAGTTCTTC.

This clone was recorded once. This chain uses TRBV4-1 with TRBJ1-2, with TRBD1 identical over 9 bases. The V gene end was trimmed by 2 bases and the J gene end by 1 base; junction bases not matched to a gene: 11. Germline V lookup: CDR1 MGHRA, CDR2 YSYEKL. The CDR3 has 18 amino acids. CDR3 sequence (DNA): TGCGCCAGCAGCCAATACGCAATCGGGACAGGGCATAACTATGGCTACACCTTC. Encoded protein: CASSQYAIGTGHNYGYTF.